These T cell receptor beta chains were read from a single sample in a study of shared clonotypes between healthy human individuals. Measured with immunoSEQ multiplex PCR; TCRdb has only the in-frame clones, and not every one. Of 2 million to 2.5 million clones in the sample, approximately 94% were seen once. Sequenced input: naive CD4+ T cells sorted from blood. The origin of the receptors is a man between 18 and 35 years old in good health. CDR3s include the opening cysteine and the closing phenylalanine or tryptophan. D genes are given only for firm matches. For some rows the clone size is stated as once, few or many, or as a class when expanded; others skip it.

v_call,d_call,clone_size,j_call,cdr3_aa,cdr3_nt
TRBV6-5,-,-,TRBJ2-7,CASSYIFGGFDYEQYF,TGTGCCAGCAGTTACATCTTTGGGGGCTTCGACTACGAGCAGTACTTC
TRBV7-8,TRBD1,-,TRBJ1-2,CASSPDRLNYGYTF,TGTGCCAGCAGCCCGGACAGGCTGAACTATGGCTACACCTTC
TRBV5-6,-,-,TRBJ2-7,CASSLRSAGYEQYF,TGTGCCAGCAGCTTGCGTTCCGCCGGGTACGAGCAGTACTTC
TRBV6-6,-,-,TRBJ1-6,CASSYQESNSPLHF,TGTGCCAGCAGTTACCAGGAGTCAAATTCACCCCTCCACTTT
TRBV11-2,-,-,TRBJ2-3,CASSLVGTSKSTDTQYF,TGTGCCAGCAGCTTAGTAGGCACATCCAAAAGCACAGATACGCAGTATTTT
TRBV9,-,-,TRBJ1-5,CASSVADGQPQHF,TGTGCCAGCAGCGTAGCTGACGGCCAGCCCCAGCATTTT
TRBV28,-,-,TRBJ2-3,CASSPPGHSTDTQYF,TGTGCCAGCAGTCCCCCGGGACATAGCACAGATACGCAGTATTTT
TRBV7-2,TRBD1,-,TRBJ1-2,CASSLGRGQAVYGYTF,TGTGCCAGCAGCTTAGGGCGGGGACAGGCTGTCTATGGCTACACCTTC
TRBV5-1,-,-,TRBJ2-2,CASSLEGGPPNTGELFF,TGCGCCAGCAGCTTGGAGGGTGGGCCCCCGAACACCGGGGAGCTGTTTTTT
TRBV15,TRBD1,-,TRBJ1-4,CATSRGDRGREVEEKLFF,TGTGCCACCAGCAGAGGAGACAGGGGGCGCGAAGTAGAGGAAAAACTGTTTTTT
TRBV30,-,-,TRBJ1-6,CAWCGLLNNSPLHF,TGTGCCTGGTGCGGGTTACTGAACAATTCGCCCCTCCACTTT
TRBV28,TRBD2,once,TRBJ2-7,CASRDSGAYYEQYF,TGTGCCAGCCGGGATAGCGGGGCCTACTACGAGCAGTACTTC
TRBV27,TRBD2,-,TRBJ2-1,CASSLSVGLAGGRPGKNEQFF,TGTGCCAGCAGTTTATCGGTAGGACTAGCGGGAGGGCGGCCGGGAAAGAATGAGCAGTTCTTC
TRBV10-1,-,once,TRBJ2-3,CASSEGGTDTQYF,TGCGCCAGCAGCGAGGGGGGTACAGATACGCAGTATTTT
TRBV23-1,-,-,TRBJ1-5,CASTLTSNQPQHF,TGCGCCAGCACCCTGACTAGCAATCAGCCCCAGCATTTT
TRBV7-8,-,-,TRBJ1-6,CASSLGAGRKNSPLHF,TGTGCCAGCAGCTTAGGTGCAGGCCGGAAAAATTCACCCCTCCACTTT
TRBV7-6,-,-,TRBJ1-1,CASSFNENTEAFF,TGTGCCAGCAGCTTCAACGAGAACACTGAAGCTTTCTTT
TRBV5-8,-,once,TRBJ2-1,CASSWRTYNEQFF,TGTGCCAGCAGCTGGCGCACGTACAATGAGCAGTTCTTC
TRBV6-5,-,-,TRBJ2-1,CASSYPGPATEQFF,TGTGCCAGCAGTTATCCTGGGCCAGCCACTGAGCAGTTCTTC
TRBV18,-,-,TRBJ2-5,CASSPPGVETQYF,TGTGCCAGCTCACCACCTGGGGTGGAGACCCAGTACTTC
TRBV23-1,TRBD1,-,TRBJ2-7,CASSATGDSAYEQYF,TGCGCCAGCAGTGCTACAGGGGATTCCGCTTACGAGCAGTACTTC
TRBV5-1,-,-,TRBJ1-2,CASSYPGNGYGYTF,TGCGCCAGCAGCTACCCCGGGAACGGTTATGGCTACACCTTC
TRBV11-2,TRBD2,-,TRBJ2-1,CASNNQAGEGNEQFF,TGTGCCAGCAATAATCAGGCGGGGGAGGGCAATGAGCAGTTCTTC
TRBV21-1,-,-,TRBJ1-3,CASSKGIPSGNTIYF,TGTGCCAGCAGCAAAGGTATTCCCTCTGGAAACACCATATATTTT
TRBV18,-,once,TRBJ2-3,CASSPPPGVTDTQYF,TGTGCCAGCTCACCACCCCCGGGGGTCACAGATACGCAGTATTTT
TRBV30,-,-,TRBJ1-4,CAWGVTNEKLFF,TGTGCCTGGGGGGTAACTAATGAAAAACTGTTTTTT
TRBV30,-,-,TRBJ2-1,CAWSVLPHNEQFF,TGTGCCTGGAGTGTACTACCCCACAATGAGCAGTTCTTC
TRBV5-1,TRBD1,-,TRBJ2-6,CASRTTGTGANVLTF,TGCGCCAGCAGGACGACAGGGACAGGGGCCAACGTCCTGACTTTC
TRBV11-2,-,-,TRBJ1-3,CASSFMTDTSSGNTIYF,TGTGCCAGCAGCTTTATGACAGACACGAGCTCTGGAAACACCATATATTTT
TRBV19,-,-,TRBJ2-1,CASNREGEMNEQFF,TGTGCCAGTAATCGCGAGGGAGAGATGAATGAGCAGTTCTTC
TRBV15,-,-,TRBJ2-2,CATSRDVGLGAGELFF,TGTGCCACCAGCAGAGATGTAGGCCTTGGCGCCGGGGAGCTGTTTTTT
TRBV6-1,TRBD1,-,TRBJ1-2,CASSVRTGQGNYGYTF,TGTGCCAGCAGTGTAAGAACGGGACAGGGGAACTATGGCTACACCTTC
TRBV5-1,TRBD1,-,TRBJ2-7,CASSRQGSYEQYF,TGCGCCAGCAGCCGACAGGGATCTTACGAGCAGTACTTC